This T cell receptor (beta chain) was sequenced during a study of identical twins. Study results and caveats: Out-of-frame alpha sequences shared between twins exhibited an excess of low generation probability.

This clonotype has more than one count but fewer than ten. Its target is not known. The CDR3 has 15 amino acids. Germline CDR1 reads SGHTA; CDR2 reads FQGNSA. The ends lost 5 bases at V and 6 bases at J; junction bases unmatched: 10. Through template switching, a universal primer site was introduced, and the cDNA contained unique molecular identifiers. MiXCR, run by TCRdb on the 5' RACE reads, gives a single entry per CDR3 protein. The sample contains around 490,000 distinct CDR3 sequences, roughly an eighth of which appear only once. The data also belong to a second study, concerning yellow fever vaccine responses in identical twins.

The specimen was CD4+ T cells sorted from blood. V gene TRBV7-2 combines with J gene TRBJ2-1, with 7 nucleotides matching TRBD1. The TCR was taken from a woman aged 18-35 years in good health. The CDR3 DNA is TGTGCCAGCAGCCCCGACAGGGTGACCCGCAATGAGCAGTTCTTC. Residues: CASSPDRVTRNEQFF. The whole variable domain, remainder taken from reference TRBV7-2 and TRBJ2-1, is GAGVSQSPSNKVTEKGKDVELRCDPISGHTALYWYRQSLGQGLEFLIYFQGNSAPDKSGLPSDRFSAERTGGSVSTLTIQRTQQEDSAVYLCASSPDRVTRNEQFFGPGTRLTVL.